This TCR beta chain was sequenced for a study of blood T cell repertoires in COVID-19. In the study overall: Spain, Italy and the United States supplied samples that represented acute and convalescent COVID-19. Nucleic acid was either cDNA or gDNA, and it came from T cells, B-cell-depleted T cells, or PBMCs.

Assay used: immunoSEQ multiplex PCR; TCRdb lists only in-frame clones, some missing. The sample yields some 25,000 clones, about 81% seen once. The V and J ends lost 5 bases and 4 bases respectively, with 27 bases between them. The CDR3 spans 19 residues. Per germline, CDR1 SGHTA and CDR2 FQGNSA. The sample consisted of peripheral blood. This sequence was found in a human donor in a cohort sampled during active COVID-19. The chain couples TRBV7-2 to TRBJ2-1, with D tentatively TRBD1 (7 bases). CDR3 nucleotides: TGTGCCAGCAGCCTCTCCAGGGGGGCCTCCAGGGGGGTATACAATGAGCAGTTCTTC. Its protein product is CASSLSRGASRGVYNEQFF.